This T cell receptor (beta chain) was identified in a study of blood T cell repertoires in COVID-19. Study information: Samples came from the United States, Italy and Spain, spanning acute and convalescent COVID-19. Sources were T cells, B-cell-depleted T cells, or PBMCs; the material itself was cDNA or gDNA.

Source study methods: Estimation of nucleated cell counts relied on the amplification of reference gene primers. Libraries were prepared by immunoSEQ multiplex PCR; TCRdb keeps only in-frame clonotypes and omits some of them. The V and J calls and clone size are taken from that table; D and trimming were inferred from the DNA. The data hold about 190,000 clones, with around nine tenths observed a single time. The sequencing sample was made of peripheral blood. The receptor was isolated from a woman aged 18-30 years who had recovered from COVID-19.

The CDR3: CASSNRRPSIQYF. The CDR3, as DNA: TGTGCCAGCAGTAACAGAAGACCAAGTATCCAGTACTTC. This sequence joins TRBV6-4 and TRBJ2-5; D is uncertain. From germline, CDR1 is MRHNA and CDR2 SNTAGT. The CDR3 contains 13 residues. The ends were cut back, 5 bases at V and 10 bases at J, with 17 bases in the middle.